Given below is one T cell receptor (beta chain) in context. RNA, once extracted, was reverse transcribed into cDNA for use as the sequencing template. TCRdb's table, derived via immunoSEQ multiplex PCR, lists solely in-frame clones and lacks some. The repertoire has about 42,000 clones, under 70% of them found once; the top ten carry about a fifth. The data originate from a study of CD8+ T cells in alopecia areata. The ends lost 2 bases at V and 6 bases at J; junction bases unmatched: 5. From germline, CDR1 is GTSNPN and CDR2 SVGIG (reference sequence). This CDR3 has 14 amino acids. The treatment here: oral pan-JAK inhibitor, 5-10 mg twice daily. Researchers gathered lesional scalp punch biopsies and peripheral blood from patients with alopecia areata. The authors sorted CD4+ and CD8+ T cells from PBMCs.

The sample in question was CD8+ T cells sorted from blood, obtained at week 4, from a patient treated with tofacitinib. The TCR originated in a human donor with alopecia areata. The V call is TRBV30, the J call TRBJ1-2; 11 bases match TRBD1. CDR3 in DNA: TGTGCCTGGAGTACGGGACAGGGGGAAAATGGCTACACCTTC. Translation gives CAWSTGQGENGYTF.